Below, 21 T cell receptor beta chains from the same sample are listed, as sequenced in a study of T cell repertoires in cytomegalovirus infection. TCRdb itself ran the reads through MiXCR, one entry per CDR3 protein. The sample lists about 220,000 distinct CDR3 sequences; roughly 34% were seen once. No antigens are known for them. Sequenced here: CD8+ T cells from cultured PBMCs, sampled from culture after CMV antigen stimulation. These receptors originate from a human donor in good health (CMV status not recorded). Some clones in this sample may be carry-over from other donors' samples.

This clonotype has only a few counts. This rearrangement joins TRBV4-1 to TRBJ2-1; 8 positions agree with TRBD1. Germline assignment: CDR1 MGHRA and CDR2 YSYEKL. V dropped 4 bases and J dropped 10; count of bases not matched to a gene: 9. The CDR3 spans 14 residues. CDR3 sequence: CASSLLGQGGEQFF. The CDR3 DNA is TGCGCCAGCAGCCTCCTCGGACAGGGTGGGGAGCAGTTCTTC.

The gene calls are TRBV20-1 and TRBJ2-1; 10 bases map to TRBD1. Germline CDR1 DFQATT, CDR2 SNEGSKA (reference sequence). The CDR3 spans 15 residues. V lost 3 bases to trimming and J lost 9 bases; unmatched junction nucleotides: 11. CDR3: CSASLRDRGSLEQFF. The CDR3 region has the DNA TGCAGTGCTAGTCTCCGGGACAGGGGAAGCCTTGAGCAGTTCTTC.

This clonotype was seen a few times. One end of the junction varies from germline; a read error may be responsible. The chain couples TRBV27 to TRBJ1-2; D call uncertain. Germline values: CDR1 MNHEY, CDR2 SMNVEV (reference sequence). This CDR3 spans 15 amino acids. The CDR3 coding sequence is TGTGCCAGAAGTTCTAATCAGGTGCATAAATATGGCTACACCTTC. Its protein product is CARSSNQVHKYGYTF.

This clonotype has a single count. The chain links TRBV15 to TRBJ1-1; D possibly corresponds to TRBD1 (6 bases). This CDR3 comprises 13 residues. Germline V gene sequence: CDR1 LNHNV, CDR2 YYDKDF (reference sequence). Trimming removed 0 bases from V and 4 bases from J, with 6 bases in between. The CDR3 nucleotides are TGTGCCACCAGCAGAGAAGGGGGCACTGAAGCTTTCTTT. Amino acids: CATSREGGTEAFF.

The chain joins TRBV7-2 to TRBJ2-1, with D perhaps TRBD2 (5 bases). The CDR3 has 17 residues. From germline, CDR1 is SGHTA and CDR2 FQGNSA. Between the trimmed V and J ends, which lost 2 bases and 2 bases, there was a span of 16 bases. The CDR3 sequence is CASSLYSRPGAYNEQFF. CDR3 nucleotides: TGTGCCAGCAGCTTATATTCGAGGCCCGGGGCCTACAATGAGCAGTTCTTC.

This clonotype has just one count. The CDR3 sequence: CASSPDGGRGYTF. CDR3 in DNA: TGTGCCAGCAGTCCCGACGGGGGGCGCGGCTACACCTTC. The rearrangement uses TRBV27 and TRBJ1-2, with D tentatively TRBD1 (6 bases). From germline, CDR1 is MNHEY and CDR2 SMNVEV (reference sequence). Trimming took 5 bases from V and 8 from J, leaving 15 bases between them. CDR3 length: 13 residues.

This clonotype showed up just once. A junction end diverges from the germline sequence, so it may reflect a read error. The rearrangement links TRBV20-1 to TRBJ2-1; TRBD2 is a possible D gene (5 bases). There are 11 residues in the CDR3. Germline-derived CDR1 and CDR2 are DFQATT and SNEGSKA (reference sequence). The CDR3 sequence: CSSSPDNEQFF. As DNA, the CDR3 is TGCAGTTCTAGCCCCGACAATGAGCAGTTCTTC.

This rearrangement joins TRBV12-3 or TRBV12-4 to TRBJ2-3; 7 bases agree with TRBD2. This CDR3 is 12 amino acids long. The trim removed 2 bases at V and 10 bases at J, leaving 3 bases unmatched. CDR3 protein: CASSLSREAQYF. The CDR3 bases are TGTGCCAGCAGTTTATCCCGGGAGGCGCAGTATTTT.

The chain joins TRBV27 to TRBJ2-1, with 8 nucleotides matching TRBD2. CDR1 is MNHEY and CDR2 is SMNVEV in the germline V gene (reference sequence). CDR3 size: 14 residues. The V gene end was trimmed by 8 bases and the J gene end by 7 bases; junction bases not matched to a gene: 10. CDR3 region: CASGESGTRNEQFF. Written as DNA, the CDR3 is TGTGCCAGCGGTGAATCTGGGACTAGGAATGAGCAGTTCTTC.

Only a few counts were recorded for this clonotype. V usage is TRBV27 and J usage is TRBJ2-2; no clear D gene. In germline, CDR1 is MNHEY, CDR2 SMNVEV (reference sequence). V shed 10 bases and J shed 7 bases, with 16 bases lying between them. The CDR3 is made up of 13 amino acids. The DNA of the CDR3 is TGTGCCACCAAGGGCTCGAGGATCGGGGAGCTGTTTTTT. Translation: CATKGSRIGELFF.

This clonotype was counted between two and nine times. The J gene is TRBJ1-4, the V gene TRBV12-3 or TRBV12-4, with 9 bases lining up with TRBD1. The CDR3 spans 19 residues. V was clipped by 3 bases and J by 7 bases; unmatched bases: 18. The CDR3 sequence: CASSFPPGQGGPDSEKLFF. CDR3 nucleotide sequence: TGTGCCAGCAGTTTTCCCCCGGGACAGGGAGGTCCGGACTCTGAAAAACTGTTTTTT.

As concerns this clonotype: This may arise from a read error, as a much more abundant clone is one base away. The rearrangement links TRBV7-2 to TRBJ1-3; TRBD1 might be the D (5 bases). Per the germline V gene, CDR1 is SGHTA and CDR2 is FQGNSA. The CDR3 is 15 amino acids. CDR3 sequence reads: CASSPTGGFGNTVYF. CDR3 DNA sequence: TGTGCCAGCAGCCCCACCGGGGGGTTTGGAAACACCGTATATTTT.

The chain uses TRBV11-3 and TRBJ2-2, with 9 bases matching TRBD1. The length of the CDR3 is 16 residues. With 6 bases clipped from V and 4 bases from J, the junction kept 9 bases outside the gene matches. In germline, CDR1 is SGHNT, CDR2 YENEEA. Here the CDR3 DNA reads TGTGCCAGCAGTCCCGGAGGGACAGGGATCACCGGGGAGCTGTTTTTT. Protein: CASSPGGTGITGELFF. The full variable domain, rest sourced from reference TRBV11-3 and TRBJ2-2, is EAGVVQSPRYKIIEKKQPVAFWCNPISGHNTLYWYLQNLGQGPELLIRYENEEAVDDSQLPKDRFSAERLKGVDSTLKIQPAELGDSAVYLCASSPGGTGITGELFFGEGSRLTVL.

This clonotype was picked up a small number of times. The J gene is TRBJ2-2, the V gene TRBV6-5; D remains unclear. The CDR3 runs to 11 residues. Trimming took 8 bases from V and 8 from J, leaving 9 bases between them. Germline-derived CDR1 and CDR2 are MNHEY and SVGAGI. CDR3 sequence reads: CASQVAGELFF. CDR3 nucleotides: TGTGCCAGCCAGGTGGCGGGGGAGCTGTTTTTT.

This chain links TRBV6-1 with TRBJ2-1; no clear D. V was clipped by 3 bases and J by 2 bases, with 11 bases between them. Germline assignment: CDR1 MNHNS and CDR2 SASEGT. The CDR3 has 15 residues. The chain's CDR3 is CASSDTQDPYNEQFF. The CDR3 region has the DNA TGTGCCAGCAGTGACACCCAAGACCCCTACAATGAGCAGTTCTTC.

The rearrangement joins TRBV4-1 to TRBJ2-1, with TRBD1 as a possible D gene (5 bases). The CDR3 is 16 amino acids. V was shortened by 4 bases and J by 7 bases, with 20 bases between the two germline ends. Germline loops: CDR1 MGHRA, CDR2 YSYEKL. CDR3 loop: CASSLMSQGRGNEQFF. DNA of the CDR3: TGCGCCAGCAGCCTGATGAGTCAGGGCCGTGGTAATGAGCAGTTCTTC.

J is TRBJ1-2 and V is TRBV10-3, with 7 bases matching TRBD1. V lost 4 bases, J lost 2 bases, and 10 bases stayed unmatched. CDR1 is ENHRY and CDR2 is SYGVKD in the germline V gene. The CDR3 totals 16 residues. The CDR3 loop is CAISAPPGQTNYGYTF. The CDR3 region has the DNA TGTGCCATCAGTGCCCCCCCGGGACAGACAAACTATGGCTACACCTTC.

This clonotype has more than one count but fewer than ten. The chain joins TRBV9 to TRBJ2-3; 9 positions match TRBD2. Losses at the gene ends were 3 bases for V and 4 bases for J; bases not matched to a gene: 15. This CDR3 has 18 residues. Looked up from germline, CDR1 is SGDLS and CDR2 is YYNGEE. The CDR3 region is CASSAIKGLASFADTQYF. CDR3 coding DNA: TGTGCCAGCAGCGCCATAAAGGGACTAGCAAGTTTTGCAGATACGCAGTATTTT.

The chain combines TRBV28 with TRBJ2-2, with D maybe TRBD2 (6 bases). Looked up from germline, CDR1 is MDHEN and CDR2 is SYDVKM. V shed 5 bases and J shed 4 bases, with 17 bases lying between them. The CDR3 covers 16 residues. This CDR3 reads CASSPTTGDVTGELFF. CDR3 nucleotides: TGTGCCAGCAGTCCAACGACGGGAGATGTCACCGGGGAGCTGTTTTTT.

V gene TRBV6-6 combines with J gene TRBJ1-1; 12 positions match TRBD1. The CDR3 extends over 19 amino acids. The trim removed 6 bases at V and 4 bases at J, leaving 18 bases unmatched. From germline, CDR1 is MNHNY and CDR2 SVGAGI (reference sequence). The CDR3 DNA is TGTGCCAGCAGCACGACCGGGACAGGGGGCGCCGGTCGCCTCACTGAAGCTTTCTTT. It yields the protein CASSTTGTGGAGRLTEAFF.

This clonotype was found a few times. The chain links TRBV27 to TRBJ2-5, with unresolved D. Trimming took off 5 bases at V and 2 bases at J, with 12 bases between the two ends. CDR1 is MNHEY and CDR2 is SMNVEV in the germline V gene (reference sequence). This CDR3 comprises 14 residues. CDR3 amino acids: CASSRGSSQETQYF. Here the CDR3 DNA reads TGTGCCAGCAGTCGAGGATCATCACAAGAGACCCAGTACTTC.